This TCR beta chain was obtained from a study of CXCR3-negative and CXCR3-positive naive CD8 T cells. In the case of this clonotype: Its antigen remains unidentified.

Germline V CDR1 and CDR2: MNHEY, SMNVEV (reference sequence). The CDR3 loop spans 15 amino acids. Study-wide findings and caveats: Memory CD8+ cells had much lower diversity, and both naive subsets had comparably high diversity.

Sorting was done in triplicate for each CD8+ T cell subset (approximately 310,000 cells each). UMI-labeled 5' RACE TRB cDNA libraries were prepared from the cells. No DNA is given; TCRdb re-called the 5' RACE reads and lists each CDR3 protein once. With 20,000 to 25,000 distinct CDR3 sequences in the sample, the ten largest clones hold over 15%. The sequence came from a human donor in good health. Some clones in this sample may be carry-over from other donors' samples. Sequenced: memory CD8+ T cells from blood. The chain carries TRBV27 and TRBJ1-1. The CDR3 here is CASSLEGNMNTEAFF.